This T cell receptor beta chain was profiled in a study of T cell repertoires in cytomegalovirus infection. Whole-study context: Carrying CMV and the relevant HLA type showed in public TCR beta signatures.

TCRdb reprocessed the reads with MiXCR, giving one entry per CDR3 protein. The sample includes 300,000 to 400,000 distinct CDR3 sequences, 9.5% seen only once; the top ten take about 4.5%. This clonotype has at least ten counts. The CDR3 has 15 amino acids. With V trimmed by 4 bases and J by 8 bases, 8 bases remained unmatched. The germline V gene has CDR1 SGHTA and CDR2 FQGNSA. The TCR was taken from a human donor in good health (CMV status not recorded). Some clones in this sample may be carry-over from other donors' samples. The source material was PBMCs. The chain links TRBV7-2 to TRBJ2-1; 10 bases align to TRBD2. This chain's CDR3 is CASSSRGTSEYEQFF. The CDR3 DNA sequence: TGTGCCAGCAGCTCGAGGGGGACTAGCGAGTATGAGCAGTTCTTC.